Below, 14 T cell receptor beta chains from the same sample are listed, as sequenced in a study of beta chain features in type 1 diabetes. Every bit of the isolated RNA underwent reverse transcription, so sequencing read expressed TCRB transcripts. Sequenced by immunoSEQ multiplex PCR; TCRdb stores in-frame clones only, minus some. Among under 250,000 clones listed, around 14% were seen once. Sequencing was carried out using naive CD4+ T cells from blood. The source of these receptors is a woman aged 35 to 49 in good health.

This rearrangement joins TRBV7-2 to TRBJ1-2, with D tentatively TRBD1 (5 bases). This CDR3 contains 15 residues. V lost 5 bases and J 0 bases, leaving 13 bases between the germline ends. The germline V gene has CDR1 SGHTA and CDR2 FQGNSA. The CDR3 reads CASSVPPGANYGYTF. The CDR3 DNA reads TGTGCCAGCAGCGTCCCCCCGGGGGCTAACTATGGCTACACCTTC.

The sample holds many counts of this clone. Written as DNA, the CDR3 is TGTGCCAGCAGTCCCCAGACAGGAATTGAAGCTTTCTTT. Protein product: CASSPQTGIEAFF. The chain combines TRBV6-1 with TRBJ1-1; D perhaps matches TRBD1 (6 bases). CDR1 MNHNS and CDR2 SASEGT come from the germline V gene. Trimming removed 5 bases at V and 7 bases at J, with 14 bases between. The CDR3 has 13 residues.

This clone was seen only a few times. The chain recombines TRBV7-9 with TRBJ2-2; 8 bases fit TRBD1. V lost 11 bases, J lost 1 base, and 12 bases stayed unmatched. The CDR3 contains 16 residues. The germline V gene has CDR1 SEHNR and CDR2 FQNEAQ (reference sequence). CDR3 nucleotides: TGTGCCTCGACTAGTATTGGGACAGGGAACACCGGGGAGCTGTTTTTT. Translation gives CASTSIGTGNTGELFF.

The gene calls are TRBV4-2 and TRBJ1-2; D is perhaps TRBD1 (6 bases). Per germline, CDR1 LGHNA and CDR2 YNFKEQ. The CDR3 is 15 residues long. V was clipped by 0 bases and J by 4 bases, with 12 bases between them. Here the CDR3 reads CASSQDPGQPYGYTF. In nucleotides, the CDR3 is TGTGCCAGCAGCCAAGATCCGGGACAACCCTATGGCTACACCTTC.

This clone has just a few counts. The chain employs TRBV7-2 and TRBJ2-1; D remains unclear. Deletions cut 2 bases from V and 0 bases from J, with 11 bases between. The CDR3 extends over 16 amino acids. Germline-derived CDR1 and CDR2 are SGHTA and FQGNSA. CDR3 DNA: TGTGCCAGCAGCTTATCTTGGTCCAGCTCCTACAATGAGCAGTTCTTC. Its translation: CASSLSWSSSYNEQFF.

The chain employs TRBV27 and TRBJ1-5; D remains unclear. This CDR3 spans 19 amino acids. V lost 5 bases, J lost 1 base, and 24 bases lay in between. Germline CDR1 reads MNHEY; CDR2 reads SMNVEV (reference sequence). The CDR3 reads CASSRSTDWRLRSNQPQHF. The CDR3, as DNA: TGTGCCAGCAGTAGGTCGACGGACTGGAGATTAAGGAGCAATCAGCCCCAGCATTTT.

This rearrangement joins TRBV19 to TRBJ1-2, with 8 nucleotides matching TRBD1. The germline CDR1 and CDR2 sequences are LNHDA and SQIVND (reference sequence). With 4 bases clipped from V and 10 bases from J, the junction kept 14 bases outside the gene matches. The CDR3 has 15 residues. Written as DNA, the CDR3 is TGTGCCAGTAGTAGGGGGACCGCCCGACAGGGGCACTACACCTTC. It codes for CASSRGTARQGHYTF.

This clone was found a few times. The chain's CDR3 is CASRSVKTGELFF. The CDR3 region has the DNA TGTGCCAGCAGATCGGTCAAAACCGGGGAGCTGTTTTTT. This chain links TRBV11-2 with TRBJ2-2; no definite D call. Trimming left V 6 bases short and J 5 bases short, with 10 bases between. This CDR3 is 13 amino acids long. CDR1 is SGHAT, CDR2 FQNNGV, per germline.

This clone has a handful of counts. The chain carries TRBV6-6 and TRBJ2-5; 10 positions match TRBD1. This CDR3 is built from 15 residues. Per germline, CDR1 MNHNY and CDR2 SVGAGI (reference sequence). Trimming removed 2 bases from V and 7 bases from J; junction bases left unmatched: 7. Written as DNA, the CDR3 is TGTGCCAGCAGTTACGATAACGGACAGGGGGGGACCCAGTACTTC. Residues: CASSYDNGQGGTQYF.

This clone was observed at least ten times. The rearrangement links TRBV7-9 to TRBJ2-3; 8 positions agree with TRBD2. Looked up from germline, CDR1 is SEHNR and CDR2 is FQNEAQ (reference sequence). Trimming at V came to 3 bases and at J to 1 base, leaving 0 bases not matched to a gene. The CDR3 totals 14 residues. CDR3: CASSLTSGTDTQYF. CDR3 DNA: TGTGCCAGCAGCTTGACTAGCGGCACAGATACGCAGTATTTT.

The rearrangement links TRBV12-5 to TRBJ1-1, with a tentative D call TRBD1 (5 bases). Trimming took off 0 bases at V and 5 bases at J, with 19 bases between the two ends. Germline values: CDR1 LGHNT, CDR2 FRNRAP. The CDR3 spans 17 residues. In DNA form, the CDR3 reads TGTGCTAGTGGTTTGGTAACTTTCGGCAGGGAGGCGACTGAAGCTTTCTTT. The encoded protein is CASGLVTFGREATEAFF.

This clone was counted between two and nine times. The chain employs TRBV4-3 and TRBJ1-2; the match to TRBD1 covers 7 bases. The CDR3 extends over 14 amino acids. The V gene end was trimmed by 6 bases and the J gene end by 4 bases; junction bases not matched to a gene: 8. Germline V lookup: CDR1 LGHNA, CDR2 YSLEER. The CDR3 coding sequence is TGCGCCAGCAGTCCCGGACAGGATATCTATGGCTACACCTTC. It translates to CASSPGQDIYGYTF.

This clone turned up a few times. The J gene is TRBJ2-7, the V gene TRBV6-6, with 7 bases aligning to TRBD1. J lost 7 bases, V lost 2 bases, and 11 bases had no gene match. Per the germline V gene, CDR1 is MNHNY and CDR2 is SVGAGI (reference sequence). The CDR3 is 15 amino acids. CDR3 residues: CASSYLQGETGEQYF. The DNA of the CDR3 is TGTGCCAGCAGTTACCTCCAGGGGGAAACGGGGGAGCAGTACTTC.

This clone showed up many times. The V call is TRBV29-1, the J call TRBJ1-1; TRBD1 aligns across 8 bases. CDR1 is SQVTM, CDR2 ANQGSEA, per germline. CDR3 length equals 12 residues. The V and J ends lost 6 bases and 7 bases, in that order; junction bases with no gene match: 7. The CDR3 protein is CSVATGVGEAFF. The CDR3 DNA reads TGCAGCGTCGCGACAGGGGTCGGTGAAGCTTTCTTT.